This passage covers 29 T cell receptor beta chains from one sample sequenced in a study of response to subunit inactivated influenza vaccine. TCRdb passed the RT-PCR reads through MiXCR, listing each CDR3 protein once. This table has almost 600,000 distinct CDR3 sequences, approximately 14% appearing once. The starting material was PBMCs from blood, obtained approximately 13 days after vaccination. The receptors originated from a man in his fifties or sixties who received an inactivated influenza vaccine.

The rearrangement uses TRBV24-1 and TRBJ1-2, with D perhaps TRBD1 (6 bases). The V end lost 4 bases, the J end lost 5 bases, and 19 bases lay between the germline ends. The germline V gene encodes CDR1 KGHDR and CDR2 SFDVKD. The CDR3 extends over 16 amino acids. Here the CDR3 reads CATSDSGDPASYGYTF. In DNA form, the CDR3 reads TGTGCCACCAGTGACTCAGGGGACCCGGCTTCATATGGCTACACCTTC.

The CDR3 bases are TGTGCCAGCAGCGTGAAAACCGGGAAGACTGAAGCTTTCTTT. Its protein product is CASSVKTGKTEAFF. The gene calls are TRBV9 and TRBJ1-1; D unclear. The CDR3 consists of 14 residues. CDR1 is SGDLS, CDR2 YYNGEE, per germline. V was cut by 2 bases and J by 5 bases, with 13 bases left in between.

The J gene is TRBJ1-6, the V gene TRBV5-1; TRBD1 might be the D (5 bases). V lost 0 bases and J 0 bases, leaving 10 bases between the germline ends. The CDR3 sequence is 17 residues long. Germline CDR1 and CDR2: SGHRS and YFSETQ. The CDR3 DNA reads TGCGCCAGCAGCTTGGGATTGGGGGGCTCCTATAATTCACCCCTCCACTTT. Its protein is CASSLGLGGSYNSPLHF.

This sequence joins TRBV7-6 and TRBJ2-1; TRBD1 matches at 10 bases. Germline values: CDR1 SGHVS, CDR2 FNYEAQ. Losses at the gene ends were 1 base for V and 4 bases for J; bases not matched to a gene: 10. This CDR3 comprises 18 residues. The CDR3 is CASSLGGTGVGVYNEQFF. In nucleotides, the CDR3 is TGTGCCAGCAGCTTAGGGGGGACAGGGGTAGGGGTATACAATGAGCAGTTCTTC.

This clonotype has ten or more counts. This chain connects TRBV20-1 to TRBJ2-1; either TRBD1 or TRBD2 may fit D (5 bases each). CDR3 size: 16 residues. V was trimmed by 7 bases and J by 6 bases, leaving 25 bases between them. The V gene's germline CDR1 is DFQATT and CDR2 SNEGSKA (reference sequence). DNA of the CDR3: TGCAGTGTCGGCCTGATAACTCCGATGGGGGTCAATGAGCAGTTCTTC. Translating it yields CSVGLITPMGVNEQFF.

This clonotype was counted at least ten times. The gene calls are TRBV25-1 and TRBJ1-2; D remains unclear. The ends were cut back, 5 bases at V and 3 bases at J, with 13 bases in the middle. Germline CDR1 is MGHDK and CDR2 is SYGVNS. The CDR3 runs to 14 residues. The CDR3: CASSPGAGYYGYTF. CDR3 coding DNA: TGTGCCAGCAGTCCGGGCGCCGGCTACTATGGCTACACCTTC.

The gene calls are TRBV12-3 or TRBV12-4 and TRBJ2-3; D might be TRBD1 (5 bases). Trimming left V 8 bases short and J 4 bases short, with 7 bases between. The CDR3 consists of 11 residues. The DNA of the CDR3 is TGTGCCAGCGTAGGGGCAGATACGCAGTATTTT. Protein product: CASVGADTQYF.

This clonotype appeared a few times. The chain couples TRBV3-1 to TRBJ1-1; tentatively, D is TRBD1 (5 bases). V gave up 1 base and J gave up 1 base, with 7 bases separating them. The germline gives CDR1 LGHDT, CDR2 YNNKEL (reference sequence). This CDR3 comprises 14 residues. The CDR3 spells CASSQAGRNTEAFF. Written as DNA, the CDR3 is TGTGCCAGCAGCCAAGCAGGGAGGAACACTGAAGCTTTCTTT.

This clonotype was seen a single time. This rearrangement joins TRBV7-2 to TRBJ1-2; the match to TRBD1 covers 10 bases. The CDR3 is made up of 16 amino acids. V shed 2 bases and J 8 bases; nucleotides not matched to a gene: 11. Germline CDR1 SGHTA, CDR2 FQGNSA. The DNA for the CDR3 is TGTGCCAGCAGCTTATATGGGACAGGGGAATCCGGGGGCTACACCTTC. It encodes CASSLYGTGESGGYTF.

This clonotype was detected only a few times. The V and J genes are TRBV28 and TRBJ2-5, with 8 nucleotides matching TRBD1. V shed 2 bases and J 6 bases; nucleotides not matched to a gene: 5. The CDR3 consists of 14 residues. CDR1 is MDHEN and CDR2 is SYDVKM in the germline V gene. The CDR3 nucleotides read TGTGCCAGCAGTTTAGCAGGGGGCGTGAAGACCCAGTACTTC. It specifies CASSLAGGVKTQYF.

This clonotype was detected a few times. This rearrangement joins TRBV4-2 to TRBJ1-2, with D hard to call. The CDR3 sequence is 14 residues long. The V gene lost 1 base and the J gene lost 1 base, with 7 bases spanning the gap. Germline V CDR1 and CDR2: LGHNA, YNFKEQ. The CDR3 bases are TGTGCCAGCAGCCAAGTGTCGGTTAACTATGGCTACACCTTC. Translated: CASSQVSVNYGYTF.

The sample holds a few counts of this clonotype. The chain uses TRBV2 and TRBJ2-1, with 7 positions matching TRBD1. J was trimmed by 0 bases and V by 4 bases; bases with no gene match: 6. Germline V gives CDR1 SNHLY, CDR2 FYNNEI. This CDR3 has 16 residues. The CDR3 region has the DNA TGTGCCAGCAGTGGGGACAGTGAGGGCTCCTACAATGAGCAGTTCTTC. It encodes CASSGDSEGSYNEQFF. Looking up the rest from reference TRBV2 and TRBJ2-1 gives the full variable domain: EPEVTQTPSHQVTQMGQEVILRCVPISNHLYFYWYRQILGQKVEFLVSFYNNEISEKSEIFDDQFSVERPDGSNFTLKIRSTKLEDSAMYFCASSGDSEGSYNEQFFGPGTRLTVL.

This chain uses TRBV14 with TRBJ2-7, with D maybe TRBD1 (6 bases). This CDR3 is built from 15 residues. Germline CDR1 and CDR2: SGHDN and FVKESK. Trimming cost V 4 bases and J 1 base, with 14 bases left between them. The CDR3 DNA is TGTGCCAGCAGCCGCGTCGGACAGCGGTCCTACGAGCAGTACTTC. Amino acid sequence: CASSRVGQRSYEQYF.

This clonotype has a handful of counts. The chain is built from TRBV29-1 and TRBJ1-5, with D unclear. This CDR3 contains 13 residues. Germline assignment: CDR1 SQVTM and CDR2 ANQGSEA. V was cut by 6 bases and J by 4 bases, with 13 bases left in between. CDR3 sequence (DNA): TGCAGCGTAATCTCGGACCTAAATCAGCCCCAGCATTTT. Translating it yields CSVISDLNQPQHF.

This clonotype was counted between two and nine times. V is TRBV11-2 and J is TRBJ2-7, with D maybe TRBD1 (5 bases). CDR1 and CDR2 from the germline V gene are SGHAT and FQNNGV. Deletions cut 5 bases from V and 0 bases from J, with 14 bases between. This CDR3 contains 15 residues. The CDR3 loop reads CASSPLTASSYEQYF. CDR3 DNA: TGTGCCAGCAGCCCTCTGACAGCCAGCTCCTACGAGCAGTACTTC.

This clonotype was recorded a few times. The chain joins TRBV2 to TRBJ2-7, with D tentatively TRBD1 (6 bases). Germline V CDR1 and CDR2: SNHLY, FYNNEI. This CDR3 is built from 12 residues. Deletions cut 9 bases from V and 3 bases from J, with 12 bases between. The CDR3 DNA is TGTGCCAGTACAGGGAAGGTCTACGAGCAGTACTTC. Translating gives CASTGKVYEQYF.

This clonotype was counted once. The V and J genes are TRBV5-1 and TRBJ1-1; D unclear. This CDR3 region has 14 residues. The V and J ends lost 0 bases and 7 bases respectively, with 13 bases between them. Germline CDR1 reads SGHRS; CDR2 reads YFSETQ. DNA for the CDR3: TGCGCCAGCAGCTTGGTCCCGGGATTCGGTGAAGCTTTCTTT. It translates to CASSLVPGFGEAFF.

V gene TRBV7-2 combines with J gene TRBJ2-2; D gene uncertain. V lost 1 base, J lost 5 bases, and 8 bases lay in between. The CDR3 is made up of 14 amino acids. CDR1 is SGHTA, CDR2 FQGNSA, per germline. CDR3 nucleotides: TGTGCCAGCAGCTTAGTGGTGGGGACCGGGGAGCTGTTTTTT. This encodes CASSLVVGTGELFF.

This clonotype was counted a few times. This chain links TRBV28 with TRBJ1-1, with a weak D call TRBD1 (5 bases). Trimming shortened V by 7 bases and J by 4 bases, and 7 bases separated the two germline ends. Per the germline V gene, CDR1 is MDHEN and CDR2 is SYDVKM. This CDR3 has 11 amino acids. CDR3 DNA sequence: TGTGCCAGCACCGGGGGCACTGAAGCTTTCTTT. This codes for CASTGGTEAFF.

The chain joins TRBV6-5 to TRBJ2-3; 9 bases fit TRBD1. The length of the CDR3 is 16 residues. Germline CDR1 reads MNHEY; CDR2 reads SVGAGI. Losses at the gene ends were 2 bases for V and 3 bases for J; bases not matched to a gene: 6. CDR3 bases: TGTGCCAGCAGTTACGCCCGACAGGGGGGAACAGATACGCAGTATTTT. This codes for CASSYARQGGTDTQYF.

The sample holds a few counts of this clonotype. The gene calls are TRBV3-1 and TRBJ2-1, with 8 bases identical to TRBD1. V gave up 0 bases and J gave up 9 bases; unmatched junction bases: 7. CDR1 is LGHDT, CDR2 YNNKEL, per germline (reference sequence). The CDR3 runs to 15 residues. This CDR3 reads CASSQDSTGAAEQFF. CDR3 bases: TGTGCCAGCAGCCAAGACTCGACAGGGGCCGCTGAGCAGTTCTTC.

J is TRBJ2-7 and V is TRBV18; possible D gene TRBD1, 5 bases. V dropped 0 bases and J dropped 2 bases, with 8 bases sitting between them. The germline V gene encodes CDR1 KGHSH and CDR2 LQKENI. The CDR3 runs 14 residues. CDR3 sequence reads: CASSPPHRTYEQYF. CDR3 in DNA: TGTGCCAGCTCACCACCGCACAGGACCTACGAGCAGTACTTC. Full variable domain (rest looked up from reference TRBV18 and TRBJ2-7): NAGVMQNPRHLVRRRGQEARLRCSPMKGHSHVYWYRQLPEEGLKFMVYLQKENIIDESGMPKERFSAEFPKEGPSILRIQQVVRGDSAAYFCASSPPHRTYEQYFGPGTRLTVT.

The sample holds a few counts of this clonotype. CDR3 in amino acids: CASSQGDISRELFF. The CDR3 DNA follows: TGCGCCAGCAGCCAAGGCGATATATCGAGGGAGCTGTTTTTT. The chain is built from TRBV4-3 and TRBJ2-2; D remains unclear. This CDR3 has 14 residues. The V and J ends lost 1 base and 9 bases respectively, with 12 bases between them. Per germline, CDR1 LGHNA and CDR2 YSLEER.

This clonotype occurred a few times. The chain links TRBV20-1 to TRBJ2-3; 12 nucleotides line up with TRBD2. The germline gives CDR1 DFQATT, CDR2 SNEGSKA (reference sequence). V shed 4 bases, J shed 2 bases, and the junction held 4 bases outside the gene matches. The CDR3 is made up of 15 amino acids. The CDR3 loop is CSANRLAGVTDTQYF. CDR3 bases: TGCAGTGCTAATAGACTAGCGGGAGTCACAGATACGCAGTATTTT.

CDR3 in DNA: TGTGCCAGCTATCATTTGCAGCCCCAGCATTTT. Amino acid sequence: CASYHLQPQHF. V and J are TRBV2 and TRBJ1-5; no definite D call. The CDR3 consists of 11 residues. Germline V gene sequence: CDR1 SNHLY, CDR2 FYNNEI. V gave up 8 bases and J gave up 7 bases, with 9 bases separating them.

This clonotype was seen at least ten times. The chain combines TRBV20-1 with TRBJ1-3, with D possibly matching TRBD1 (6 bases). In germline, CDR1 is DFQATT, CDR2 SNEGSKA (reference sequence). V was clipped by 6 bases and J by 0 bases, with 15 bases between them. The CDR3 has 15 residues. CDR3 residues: CSATPGALSGNTIYF. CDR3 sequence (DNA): TGCAGTGCCACCCCGGGGGCCCTCTCTGGAAACACCATATATTTT.

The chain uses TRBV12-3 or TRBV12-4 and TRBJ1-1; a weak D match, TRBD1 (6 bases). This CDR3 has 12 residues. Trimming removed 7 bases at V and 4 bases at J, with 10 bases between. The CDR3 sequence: CASTGVGTEAFF. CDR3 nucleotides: TGTGCCAGCACAGGGGTTGGCACTGAAGCTTTCTTT.

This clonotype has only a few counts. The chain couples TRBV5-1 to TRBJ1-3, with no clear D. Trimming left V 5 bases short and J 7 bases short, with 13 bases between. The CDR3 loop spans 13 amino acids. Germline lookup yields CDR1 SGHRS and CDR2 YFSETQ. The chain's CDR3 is CASSASPDNTIYF. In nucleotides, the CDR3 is TGCGCCAGCAGTGCCTCCCCGGATAACACCATATATTTT. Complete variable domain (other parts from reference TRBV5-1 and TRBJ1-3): KAGVTQTPRYLIKTRGQQVTLSCSPISGHRSVSWYQQTPGQGLQFLFEYFSETQRNKGNFPGRFSGRQFSNSRSEMNVSTLELGDSALYLCASSASPDNTIYFGEGSWLTVV.

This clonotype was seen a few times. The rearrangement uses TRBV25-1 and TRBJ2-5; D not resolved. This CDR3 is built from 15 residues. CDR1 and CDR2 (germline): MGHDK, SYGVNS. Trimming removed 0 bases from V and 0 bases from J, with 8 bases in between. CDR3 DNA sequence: TGTGCCAGCAGTGAATATGGAGAGTACCAAGAGACCCAGTACTTC. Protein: CASSEYGEYQETQYF.